This TCR beta chain was recovered during a study of T cells in localized non-small cell lung cancer. Broader study findings: T cell clonality was highest in uninvolved adjacent lung, above tumor.

Per germline, CDR1 SQVTM and CDR2 ANQGSEA. Trimming pared 4 bases from V and 3 bases from J, leaving 4 bases between. The CDR3 extends over 11 amino acids. The protocol was immunoSEQ multiplex PCR, while the TCRdb copy is restricted to in-frame clones and leaves out a portion. This repertoire shows around 15,000 clones, roughly 89% found once; its top ten account for roughly 2.6%. On this clone itself: What it recognizes is unknown.

The rearrangement joins TRBV29-1 to TRBJ2-1; no definite D call. Source: peripheral blood mononuclear cells, taken before any cancer treatment. This receptor was taken from a man between 40 and 70 years old with stage III lung adenocarcinoma. For the CDR3, the DNA is TGCAGCGTTGTAGTCTACAATGAGCAGTTCTTC. It codes for CSVVVYNEQFF.